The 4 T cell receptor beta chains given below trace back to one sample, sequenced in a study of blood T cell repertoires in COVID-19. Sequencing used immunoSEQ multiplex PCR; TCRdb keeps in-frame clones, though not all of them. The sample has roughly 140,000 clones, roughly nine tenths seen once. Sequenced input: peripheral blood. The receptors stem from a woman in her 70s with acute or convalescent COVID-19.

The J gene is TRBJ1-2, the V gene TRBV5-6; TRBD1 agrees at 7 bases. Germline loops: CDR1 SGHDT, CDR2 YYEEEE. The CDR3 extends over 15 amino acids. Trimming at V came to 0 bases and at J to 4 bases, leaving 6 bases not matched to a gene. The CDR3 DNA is TGTGCCAGCAGCTTGGGGGACAGAGATCTCTATGGCTACACCTTC. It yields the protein CASSLGDRDLYGYTF.

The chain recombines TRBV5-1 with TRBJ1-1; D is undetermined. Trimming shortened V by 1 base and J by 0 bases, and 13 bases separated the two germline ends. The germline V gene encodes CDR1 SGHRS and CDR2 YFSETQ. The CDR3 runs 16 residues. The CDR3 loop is CASSLTAGPMNTEAFF. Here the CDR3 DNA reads TGCGCCAGCAGCTTGACGGCAGGTCCCATGAACACTGAAGCTTTCTTT.

The CDR3 DNA sequence: TGTGCCAGCAGCCGGCCCCCGCGACAGGGGGACAATGAGCAGTTCTTC. This codes for CASSRPPRQGDNEQFF. The chain employs TRBV7-2 and TRBJ2-1, with 9 nucleotides matching TRBD1. With V trimmed by 5 bases and J by 5 bases, 10 bases remained unmatched. The CDR3 consists of 16 residues. Germline loops: CDR1 SGHTA, CDR2 FQGNSA.

CDR3 sequence: CAISWVGGYGYTF. DNA for the CDR3: TGTGCCATCAGTTGGGTGGGGGGCTATGGCTACACCTTC. The rearrangement links TRBV10-3 to TRBJ1-2, with D tentatively TRBD1 (5 bases). The CDR3 spans 13 residues. The V and J ends lost 5 bases and 4 bases respectively, with 11 bases between them. CDR1 and CDR2 (germline): ENHRY, SYGVKD.